A single sample is the source of the 2 T cell receptor beta chains below, sequenced in a study of shared clonotypes between healthy human individuals. Profiled with immunoSEQ multiplex PCR; TCRdb holds only in-frame clones, not every one. The sample has millions of clones; 90% to 95% are singletons. The sequencing input was naive CD4+ T cells sorted from blood. Subset meaning: CD45RA+ positively selected. Every receptor here comes from a man younger than 30 in good health.

The genes are TRBV28 and TRBJ2-6; 8 bases fit TRBD1. Per the germline V gene, CDR1 is MDHEN and CDR2 is SYDVKM. J was trimmed by 2 bases and V by 10 bases; bases with no gene match: 4. The CDR3 totals 14 residues. The CDR3 sequence is CATLTGAGANVLTF. The DNA for the CDR3 is TGTGCCACCCTGACAGGGGCTGGGGCCAACGTCCTGACTTTC.

This sequence joins TRBV19 and TRBJ1-5, with D possibly TRBD1 on 6 matching bases. Trimming took off 8 bases at V and 0 bases at J, with 11 bases between the two ends. The CDR3 has 14 residues. CDR1 is LNHDA, CDR2 SQIVND, per germline (reference sequence). CDR3 bases: TGTGCCAGTGCACAGGGAAATAGCAATCAGCCCCAGCATTTT. Protein product: CASAQGNSNQPQHF. The whole variable domain, remainder taken from reference TRBV19 and TRBJ1-5, is DGGITQSPKYLFRKEGQNVTLSCEQNLNHDAMYWYRQDPGQGLRLIYYSQIVNDFQKGDIAEGYSVSREKKESFPLTVTSAQKNPTAFYLCASAQGNSNQPQHFGDGTRLSIL.